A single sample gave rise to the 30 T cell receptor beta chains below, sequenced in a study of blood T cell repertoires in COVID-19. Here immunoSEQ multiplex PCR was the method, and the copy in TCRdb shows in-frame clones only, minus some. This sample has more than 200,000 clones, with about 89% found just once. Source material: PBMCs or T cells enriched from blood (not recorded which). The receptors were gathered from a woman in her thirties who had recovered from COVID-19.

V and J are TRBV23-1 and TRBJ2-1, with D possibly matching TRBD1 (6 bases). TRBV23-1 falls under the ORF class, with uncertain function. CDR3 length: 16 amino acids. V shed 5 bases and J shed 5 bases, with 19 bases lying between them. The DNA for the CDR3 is TGCGCCAGCAGTTTCACAGAGGGACAAGAAAACAATGAGCAGTTCTTC. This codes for CASSFTEGQENNEQFF.

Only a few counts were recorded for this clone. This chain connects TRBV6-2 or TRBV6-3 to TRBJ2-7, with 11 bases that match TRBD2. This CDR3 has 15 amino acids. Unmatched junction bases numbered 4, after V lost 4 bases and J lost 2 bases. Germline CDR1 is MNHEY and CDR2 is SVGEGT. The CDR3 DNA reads TGTGCCAGCAGTTCCGGGACTAGCGGTACCTACGAGCAGTACTTC. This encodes CASSSGTSGTYEQYF.

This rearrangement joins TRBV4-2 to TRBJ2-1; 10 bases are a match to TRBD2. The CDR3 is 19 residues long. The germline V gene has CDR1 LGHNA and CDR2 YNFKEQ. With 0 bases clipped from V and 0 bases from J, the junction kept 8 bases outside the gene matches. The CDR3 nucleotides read TGTGCCAGCAGCCAAGATTTACTAGCGGGAACCCCCTCCTACAATGAGCAGTTCTTC. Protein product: CASSQDLLAGTPSYNEQFF.

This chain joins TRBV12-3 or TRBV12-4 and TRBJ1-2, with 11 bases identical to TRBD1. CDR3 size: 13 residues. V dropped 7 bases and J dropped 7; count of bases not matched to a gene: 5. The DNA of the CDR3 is TGTGCCAGCACCACGGACAGGGGGCTTGGCTACACCTTC. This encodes CASTTDRGLGYTF.

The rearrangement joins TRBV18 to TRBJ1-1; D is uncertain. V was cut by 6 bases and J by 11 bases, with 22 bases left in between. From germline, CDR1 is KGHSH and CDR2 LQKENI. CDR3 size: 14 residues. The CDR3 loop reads CASSPDVARRGAFF. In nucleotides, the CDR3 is TGTGCCAGCTCGCCCGATGTTGCGCGTCGCGGTGCTTTCTTT.

Here the CDR3 reads CASSATTGGGVLKKLFF. DNA of the CDR3: TGTGCCAGCAGCGCAACGACAGGGGGCGGAGTTTTAAAAAAACTGTTTTTT. The rearrangement joins TRBV7-2 to TRBJ1-4, with 10 bases lining up with TRBD1. CDR3 length: 17 amino acids. The ends lost 5 bases at V and 9 bases at J; junction bases unmatched: 15. Germline CDR1 reads SGHTA; CDR2 reads FQGNSA.

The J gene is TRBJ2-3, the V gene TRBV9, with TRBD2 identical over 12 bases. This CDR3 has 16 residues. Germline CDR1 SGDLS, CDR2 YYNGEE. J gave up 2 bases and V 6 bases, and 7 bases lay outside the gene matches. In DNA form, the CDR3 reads TGTGCCAGCACCCTAGCGGGAGGGCCGGCCACAGATACGCAGTATTTT. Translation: CASTLAGGPATDTQYF.

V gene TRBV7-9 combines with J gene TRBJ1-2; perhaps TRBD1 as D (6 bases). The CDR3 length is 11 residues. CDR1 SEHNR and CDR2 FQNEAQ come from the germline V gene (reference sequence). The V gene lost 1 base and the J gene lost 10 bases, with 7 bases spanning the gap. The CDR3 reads CASSLDRDYTF. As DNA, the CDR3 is TGTGCCAGCAGCTTAGACAGGGACTACACCTTC.

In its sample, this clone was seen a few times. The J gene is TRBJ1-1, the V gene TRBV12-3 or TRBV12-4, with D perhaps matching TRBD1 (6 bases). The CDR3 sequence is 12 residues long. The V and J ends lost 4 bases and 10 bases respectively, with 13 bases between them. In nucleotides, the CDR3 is TGTGCCAGCAGTTCCGCAGGGGTGGGAGCTTTCTTT. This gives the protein CASSSAGVGAFF.

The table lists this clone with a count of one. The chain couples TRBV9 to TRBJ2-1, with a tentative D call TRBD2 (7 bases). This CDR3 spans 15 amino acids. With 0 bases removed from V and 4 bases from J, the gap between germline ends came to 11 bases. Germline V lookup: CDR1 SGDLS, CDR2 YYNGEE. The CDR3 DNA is TGTGCCAGCAGCGTAGTGGGAGGGGGGTACAATGAGCAGTTCTTC. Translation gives CASSVVGGGYNEQFF.

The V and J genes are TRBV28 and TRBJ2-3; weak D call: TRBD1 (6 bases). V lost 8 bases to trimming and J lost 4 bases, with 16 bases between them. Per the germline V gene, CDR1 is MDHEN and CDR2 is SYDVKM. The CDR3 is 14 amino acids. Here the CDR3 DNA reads TGTGCCAGCCTAAACCAGGGGATTCCAGATACGCAGTATTTT. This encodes CASLNQGIPDTQYF. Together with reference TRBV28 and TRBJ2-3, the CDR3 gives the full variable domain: DVKVTQSSRYLVKRTGEKVFLECVQDMDHENMFWYRQDPGLGLRLIYFSYDVKMKEKGDIPEGYSVSREKKERFSLILESASTNQTSMYLCASLNQGIPDTQYFGPGTRLTVL.

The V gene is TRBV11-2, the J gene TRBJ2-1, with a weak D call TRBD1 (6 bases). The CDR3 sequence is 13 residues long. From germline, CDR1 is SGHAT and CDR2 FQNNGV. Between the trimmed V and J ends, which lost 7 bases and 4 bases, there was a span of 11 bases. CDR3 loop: CASTPTGYNEQFF. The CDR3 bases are TGTGCCAGCACCCCTACAGGGTACAATGAGCAGTTCTTC.

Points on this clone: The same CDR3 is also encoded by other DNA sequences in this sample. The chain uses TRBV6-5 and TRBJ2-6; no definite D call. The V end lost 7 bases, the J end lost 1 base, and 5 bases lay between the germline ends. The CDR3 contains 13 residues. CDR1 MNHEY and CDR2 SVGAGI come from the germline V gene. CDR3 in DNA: TGTGCCAGCACCCGTTCTGGGGCCAACGTCCTGACTTTC. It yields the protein CASTRSGANVLTF.

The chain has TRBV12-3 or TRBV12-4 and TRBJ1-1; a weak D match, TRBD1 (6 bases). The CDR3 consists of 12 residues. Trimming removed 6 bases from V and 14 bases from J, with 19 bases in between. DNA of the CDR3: TGTGCCAGCAGGCCGGGACAAGGGGCTGTGTTCTTT. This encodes CASRPGQGAVFF.

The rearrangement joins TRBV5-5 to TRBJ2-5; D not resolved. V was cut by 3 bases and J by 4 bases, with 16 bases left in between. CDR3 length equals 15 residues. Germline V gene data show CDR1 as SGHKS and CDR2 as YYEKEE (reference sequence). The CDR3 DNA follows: TGTGCCAGCAGCTCCAATGTGGGCTTTAGAGAGACCCAGTACTTC. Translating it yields CASSSNVGFRETQYF.

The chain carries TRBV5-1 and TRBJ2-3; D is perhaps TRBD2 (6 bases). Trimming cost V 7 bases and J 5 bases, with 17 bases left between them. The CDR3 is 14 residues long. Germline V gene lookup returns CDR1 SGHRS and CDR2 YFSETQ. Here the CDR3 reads CASGTSGVVDTQYF. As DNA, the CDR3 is TGCGCCAGCGGTACTTCGGGAGTTGTAGATACGCAGTATTTT.

This CDR3 reads CASTKGRTYSNQPQHF. The CDR3 nucleotides are TGTGCCAGTACTAAAGGACGGACTTATAGCAATCAGCCCCAGCATTTT. This sequence joins TRBV19 and TRBJ1-5; D is undetermined. V lost 7 bases and J lost 0, with 16 bases in between. This CDR3 comprises 16 residues. Per germline, CDR1 LNHDA and CDR2 SQIVND (reference sequence). Filled out from reference TRBV19 and TRBJ1-5, the complete variable domain reads DGGITQSPKYLFRKEGQNVTLSCEQNLNHDAMYWYRQDPGQGLRLIYYSQIVNDFQKGDIAEGYSVSREKKESFPLTVTSAQKNPTAFYLCASTKGRTYSNQPQHFGDGTRLSIL.

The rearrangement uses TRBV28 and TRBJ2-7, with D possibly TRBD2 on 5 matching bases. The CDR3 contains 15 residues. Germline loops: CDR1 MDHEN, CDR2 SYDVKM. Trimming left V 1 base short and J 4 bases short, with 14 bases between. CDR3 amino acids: CASSLYSRGSYEQYF. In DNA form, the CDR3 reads TGTGCCAGCAGTTTATATTCCCGGGGATCGTACGAGCAGTACTTC.

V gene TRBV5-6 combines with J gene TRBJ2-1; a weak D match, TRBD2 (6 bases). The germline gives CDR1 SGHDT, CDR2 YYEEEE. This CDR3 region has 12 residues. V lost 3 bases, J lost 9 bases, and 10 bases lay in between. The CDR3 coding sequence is TGTGCCAGCAGCTCGGGGGAAATTGAGCAGTTCTTC. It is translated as CASSSGEIEQFF. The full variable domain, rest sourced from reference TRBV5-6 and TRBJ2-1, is DAGVTQSPTHLIKTRGQQVTLRCSPKSGHDTVSWYQQALGQGPQFIFQYYEEEERQRGNFPDRFSGHQFPNYSSELNVNALLLGDSALYLCASSSGEIEQFFGPGTRLTVL.

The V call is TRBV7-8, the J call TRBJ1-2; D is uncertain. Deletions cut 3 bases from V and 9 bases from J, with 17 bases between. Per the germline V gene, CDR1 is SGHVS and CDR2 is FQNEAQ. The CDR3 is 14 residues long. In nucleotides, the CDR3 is TGTGCCAGCAGCTTTGCCGGGATCTCCCTCAGCTACACCTTC. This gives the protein CASSFAGISLSYTF. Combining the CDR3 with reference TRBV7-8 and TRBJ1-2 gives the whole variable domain GAGVSQSPRYKVAKRGQDVALRCDPISGHVSLFWYQQALGQGPEFLTYFQNEAQLDKSGLPSDRFFAERPEGSVSTLKIQRTQQEDSAVYLCASSFAGISLSYTFGSGTRLTVV.

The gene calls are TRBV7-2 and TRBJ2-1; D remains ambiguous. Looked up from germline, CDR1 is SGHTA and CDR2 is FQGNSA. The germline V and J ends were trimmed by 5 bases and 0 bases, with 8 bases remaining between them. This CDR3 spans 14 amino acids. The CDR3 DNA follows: TGTGCCAGCAGCGTCGACATCTCCTACAATGAGCAGTTCTTC. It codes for CASSVDISYNEQFF. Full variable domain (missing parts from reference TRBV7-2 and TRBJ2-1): GAGVSQSPSNKVTEKGKDVELRCDPISGHTALYWYRQSLGQGLEFLIYFQGNSAPDKSGLPSDRFSAERTGGSVSTLTIQRTQQEDSAVYLCASSVDISYNEQFFGPGTRLTVL.

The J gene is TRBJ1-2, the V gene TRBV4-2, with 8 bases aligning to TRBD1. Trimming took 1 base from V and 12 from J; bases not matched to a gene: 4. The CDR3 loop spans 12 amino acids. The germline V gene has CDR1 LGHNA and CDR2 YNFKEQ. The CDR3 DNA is TGTGCCAGCAGCCAAGGCGGACAGGGAAACACCTTC. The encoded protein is CASSQGGQGNTF.

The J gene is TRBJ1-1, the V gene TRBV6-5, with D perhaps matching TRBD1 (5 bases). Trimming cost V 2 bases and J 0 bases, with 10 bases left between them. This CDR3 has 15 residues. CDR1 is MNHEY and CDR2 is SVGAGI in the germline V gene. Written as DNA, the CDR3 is TGTGCCAGCAGTTACGGGTGGGGCATGAACACTGAAGCTTTCTTT. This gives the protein CASSYGWGMNTEAFF.

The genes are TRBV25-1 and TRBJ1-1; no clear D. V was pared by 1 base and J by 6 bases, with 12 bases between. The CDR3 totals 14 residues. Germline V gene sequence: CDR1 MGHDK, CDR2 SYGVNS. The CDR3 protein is CASSEWQASAEAFF. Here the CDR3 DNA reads TGTGCCAGCAGTGAATGGCAGGCCTCTGCTGAAGCTTTCTTT.

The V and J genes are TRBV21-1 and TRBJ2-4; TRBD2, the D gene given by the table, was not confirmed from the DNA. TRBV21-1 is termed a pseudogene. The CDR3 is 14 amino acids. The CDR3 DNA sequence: TGTGCCAGCAGCAAAAAGGGTACGAGGGACATTCAGTACTTC. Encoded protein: CASSKKGTRDIQYF.

The CDR3 DNA reads TGCGCCAGCAGCCGGGGACTAGCGGGAGAAAGCGAGACCCAGTACTTC. This encodes CASSRGLAGESETQYF. This chain uses TRBV4-1 with TRBJ2-5, with 14 bases fitting TRBD2. Trimming removed 4 bases from V and 5 bases from J; junction bases left unmatched: 6. This CDR3 comprises 16 residues. Germline V CDR1 and CDR2: MGHRA, YSYEKL.

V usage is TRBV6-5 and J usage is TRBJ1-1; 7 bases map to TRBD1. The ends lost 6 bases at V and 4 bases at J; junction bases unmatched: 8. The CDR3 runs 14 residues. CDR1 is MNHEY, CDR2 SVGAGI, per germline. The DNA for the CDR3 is TGTGCCAGCAGCGGACAGGTTCGGGGCACTGAAGCTTTCTTT. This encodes CASSGQVRGTEAFF.

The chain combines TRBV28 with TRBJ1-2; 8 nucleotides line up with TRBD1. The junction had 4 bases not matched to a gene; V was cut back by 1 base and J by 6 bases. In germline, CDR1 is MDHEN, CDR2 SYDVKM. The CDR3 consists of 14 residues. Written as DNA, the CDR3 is TGTGCCAGCAGTTTATCGACGACAGGGGATGGCTACACCTTC. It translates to CASSLSTTGDGYTF.

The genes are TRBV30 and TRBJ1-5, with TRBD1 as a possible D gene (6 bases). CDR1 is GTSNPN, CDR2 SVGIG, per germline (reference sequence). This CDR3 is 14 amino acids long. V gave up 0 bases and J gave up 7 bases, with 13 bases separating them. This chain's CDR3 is CAWSVGGGEQPQHF. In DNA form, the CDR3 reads TGTGCCTGGAGTGTTGGGGGGGGCGAACAGCCCCAGCATTTT.

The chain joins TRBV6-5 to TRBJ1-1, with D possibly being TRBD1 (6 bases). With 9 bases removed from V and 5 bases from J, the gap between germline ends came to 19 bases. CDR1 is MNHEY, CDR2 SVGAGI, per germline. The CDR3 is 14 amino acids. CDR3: CASTGNSGGTEAFF. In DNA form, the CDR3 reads TGTGCCAGTACAGGGAATTCAGGTGGGACTGAAGCTTTCTTT.